This TCR beta chain is drawn from a study of T-cell memory formation after mild COVID-19. Study-level points and caveats: Among contracting clones, CD4+ were mainly CM/EM and CD8+ enriched in EMRA. Clones that contracted from day 15 to 85 were balanced CD4/CD8, while later expanders leaned CD4+. Researchers found some responding clones in pre-infection memory, a sign that cross-reactive memory joined.

TCRdb reprocessed the 5' RACE reads with MiXCR, giving one entry per CDR3 protein. The sample has 270,000 or so distinct CDR3 sequences, about a sixth seen once. This CDR3 is 14 amino acids long. Per the germline V gene, CDR1 is ENHRY and CDR2 is SYGVKD. Trimming pared 2 bases from V and 5 bases from J, leaving 12 bases between. This clonotype was seen a few times. The target antigen is unknown. The gene calls are TRBV10-3 and TRBJ1-1; no clear D gene. This receptor was identified in a man younger than 30 who had mild COVID-19 (a few samples of this study predate the infection). Cell type and time point are not known. The sequenced sample was PBMCs or a T cell subset sorted from them (not recorded which). This CDR3 is CAISEDTYGTEAFF. CDR3 sequence (DNA): TGTGCCATCAGTGAGGACACTTACGGGACTGAAGCTTTCTTT.